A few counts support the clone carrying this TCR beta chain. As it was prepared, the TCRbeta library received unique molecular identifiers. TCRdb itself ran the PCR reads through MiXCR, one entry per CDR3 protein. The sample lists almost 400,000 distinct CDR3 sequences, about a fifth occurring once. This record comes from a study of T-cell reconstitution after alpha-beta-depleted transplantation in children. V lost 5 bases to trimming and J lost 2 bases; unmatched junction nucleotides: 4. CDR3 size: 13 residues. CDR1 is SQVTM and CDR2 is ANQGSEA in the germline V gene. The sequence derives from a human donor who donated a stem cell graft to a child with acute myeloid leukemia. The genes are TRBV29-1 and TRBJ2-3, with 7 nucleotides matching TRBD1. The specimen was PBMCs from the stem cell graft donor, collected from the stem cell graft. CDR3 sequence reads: CSVLGQSTDTQYF. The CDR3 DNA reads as TGCAGCGTTCTGGGACAGTCCACAGATACGCAGTATTTT.